The clone carrying this T cell receptor beta chain was counted only a few times. These data originate in a study of blood T cell repertoires in COVID-19. Whole-study context: From T cells, B-cell-depleted T cells, or PBMCs came the material, which was cDNA or gDNA.

The germline V and J ends were trimmed by 3 bases and 7 bases, with 10 bases remaining between them. This CDR3 has 13 amino acids. The germline CDR1 and CDR2 sequences are SGHTA and FQGNSA. How the authors handled the data: Reference gene primer amplification yielded estimated nucleated cell counts. Libraries were prepared by immunoSEQ multiplex PCR; TCRdb keeps only in-frame clonotypes and omits some of them. Clonal size and the V and J genes are those of that table, whereas D and trimming came from the DNA. The sample has about 100,000 clones, around four fifths seen once. The chain links TRBV7-2 to TRBJ1-5; D gene ambiguous. The sequenced sample consisted of peripheral blood. The origin of this receptor is a man aged 65 to 85 with active or convalescent COVID-19. CDR3 sequence reads: CASSLGALQPQHF. In DNA form, the CDR3 reads TGTGCCAGCAGCTTGGGAGCCCTCCAGCCCCAGCATTTT. The full variable domain, in which reference TRBV7-2 and TRBJ1-5 provide the parts outside the CDR3, is GAGVSQSPSNKVTEKGKDVELRCDPISGHTALYWYRQSLGQGLEFLIYFQGNSAPDKSGLPSDRFSAERTGGSVSTLTIQRTQQEDSAVYLCASSLGALQPQHFGDGTRLSIL.